This TCR beta chain came from a study of blood T cell repertoires in COVID-19. The wider study: Acute and convalescent COVID-19 samples came from the United States, Italy and Spain. The cDNA or gDNA used as material had been derived from T cells, B-cell-depleted T cells, or PBMCs.

Original analysis: Reference gene primer amplification gave nucleated cell count estimates. The data were produced by immunoSEQ multiplex PCR, yet TCRdb's version contains in-frame clones alone and is incomplete. That table furnishes V, J and clone size, whereas the DNA furnished D and trimming. The sample consists of roughly 250,000 clones, 70% to 90% of them appearing once. The clonotype comes from a woman aged 40-49 years who had recovered from COVID-19. Sequencing was carried out using peripheral blood.

The CDR3 loop reads CSASGLARNNEQFF. CDR3 DNA sequence: TGCAGTGCTAGTGGCCTAGCGAGAAACAATGAGCAGTTCTTC. The rearrangement joins TRBV20-1 to TRBJ2-1, with D tentatively TRBD2 (6 bases). The CDR3 covers 14 residues. Germline V CDR1 and CDR2: DFQATT, SNEGSKA (reference sequence). V shed 3 bases and J shed 5 bases, with 14 bases lying between them.